The 25 T cell receptor beta chains below were found in one sample sequenced in a study of CXCR3-negative and CXCR3-positive naive CD8 T cells. TRB cDNA libraries were made by UMI-labeled 5' RACE. From its re-call of the 5' RACE reads, TCRdb lists each CDR3 protein once, without DNA. This sample's clone table lists about 43,000 distinct CDR3 sequences. Sequences were obtained from memory CD8+ T cells from blood. These receptors were obtained from a human donor in good health. Some clones in this sample may be carry-over from other donors' samples.

The gene calls are TRBV7-9 and TRBJ2-7. Germline-derived CDR1 and CDR2 are SEHNR and FQNEAQ (reference sequence). The CDR3 runs 13 residues. CDR3 sequence: CASSPVWGFEQYF.

The chain has TRBV14 and TRBJ2-1; lacking DNA, the TRBD2 call made by TCRdb goes unchecked. Germline CDR1 SGHDN, CDR2 FVKESK. This CDR3 has 17 residues. The CDR3 sequence is CASSQDWGLAGVHEQFF. The full variable domain, rest sourced from reference TRBV14 and TRBJ2-1, is EAGVTQFPSHSVIEKGQTVTLRCDPISGHDNLYWYRRVMGKEIKFLLHFVKESKQDESGMPNNRFLAERTGGTYSTLKVQPAELEDSGVYFCASSQDWGLAGVHEQFFGPGTRLTVL.

Frequency places this clonotype as medium-sized (0.01 to 0.1%). The chain uses TRBV6-6 and TRBJ2-3; the TCRdb D gene call, TRBD1, has no DNA to confirm it. Germline V gives CDR1 MNHNY, CDR2 SVGAGI (reference sequence). This CDR3 is 13 amino acids long. CDR3 protein: CATTFPLTDTQYF.

The rearrangement uses TRBV28 and TRBJ1-1. CDR1 and CDR2 (germline): MDHEN, SYDVKM. This CDR3 has 13 amino acids. The CDR3 is CASSPPSIIEGFF. Based on the CDR3 plus reference TRBV28 and TRBJ1-1, the full variable domain is DVKVTQSSRYLVKRTGEKVFLECVQDMDHENMFWYRQDPGLGLRLIYFSYDVKMKEKGDIPEGYSVSREKKERFSLILESASTNQTSMYLCASSPPSIIEGFFGQGTRLTVV.

This chain joins TRBV29-1 and TRBJ2-2; TCRdb's D call, TRBD2, is unchecked because there is no DNA. The CDR3 covers 15 residues. The V gene's germline CDR1 is SQVTM and CDR2 ANQGSEA. The CDR3 loop is CSVDVGGSNTGELFF.

The chain links TRBV29-1 to TRBJ1-2; without DNA, the TCRdb call of TRBD1 cannot be checked. CDR3 length: 13 residues. CDR1 is SQVTM, CDR2 ANQGSEA, per germline. The CDR3 reads CSVEKAGGWGYTF.

This chain joins TRBV28 and TRBJ2-3; the TCRdb call, TRBD1, lacks DNA for checking. The V gene's germline CDR1 is MDHEN and CDR2 SYDVKM. CDR3 length equals 13 residues. CDR3 protein: CATGTESTDTQYF.

The chain carries TRBV9 and TRBJ2-3; absent DNA, TCRdb's TRBD1 call cannot be checked. Germline loops: CDR1 SGDLS, CDR2 YYNGEE. This CDR3 region has 17 residues. The CDR3 protein is CASSVVGGGGLTDTQYF.

The J gene is TRBJ2-3, the V gene TRBV6-4; with no DNA, the TCRdb D assignment of TRBD2 cannot be verified. Per germline, CDR1 MRHNA and CDR2 SNTAGT. This CDR3 spans 16 amino acids. Here the CDR3 reads CASSDGGAGGSDTQYF.

The gene calls are TRBV12-5 and TRBJ1-2; TCRdb's D call, TRBD1, is unchecked because there is no DNA. This CDR3 contains 15 residues. Per the germline V gene, CDR1 is LGHNT and CDR2 is FRNRAP. The CDR3 spells CASGLGQGALWGYTF.

This chain uses TRBV7-2 with TRBJ1-4. CDR1 and CDR2 (germline): SGHTA, FQGNSA. CDR3 length: 15 residues. CDR3 amino acids: CASSLHKGGGEKLFF.

The genes are TRBV23-1 and TRBJ1-2. TRBV23-1 is flagged as an ORF with uncertain function. The CDR3 extends over 14 amino acids. CDR3 protein: CASSQRTSNYGYTF.

This CDR3 reads CASSPHRAYNEQFF. V usage is TRBV4-1 and J usage is TRBJ2-1; TCRdb returns TRBD1, unconfirmable since there is no DNA. The CDR3 length is 14 residues. From germline, CDR1 is MGHRA and CDR2 YSYEKL.

J is TRBJ2-1 and V is TRBV19. The CDR3 totals 11 residues. CDR1 and CDR2 (germline): LNHDA, SQIVND (reference sequence). The CDR3 spells CASTQKLGQFF. The whole variable domain, filled in from reference TRBV19 and TRBJ2-1, reads DGGITQSPKYLFRKEGQNVTLSCEQNLNHDAMYWYRQDPGQGLRLIYYSQIVNDFQKGDIAEGYSVSREKKESFPLTVTSAQKNPTAFYLCASTQKLGQFFGPGTRLTVL.

The chain joins TRBV28 to TRBJ1-1. Germline V gene data show CDR1 as MDHEN and CDR2 as SYDVKM. The CDR3 runs 15 residues. Here the CDR3 reads CASSLGRTENTEAFF. Full variable domain (rest looked up from reference TRBV28 and TRBJ1-1): DVKVTQSSRYLVKRTGEKVFLECVQDMDHENMFWYRQDPGLGLRLIYFSYDVKMKEKGDIPEGYSVSREKKERFSLILESASTNQTSMYLCASSLGRTENTEAFFGQGTRLTVV.

V gene TRBV12-3 or TRBV12-4 combines with J gene TRBJ1-3. The CDR3 spans 14 residues. CDR3 sequence: CASTSTASGNTIYF.

The chain recombines TRBV11-2 with TRBJ2-3; with no DNA, the TCRdb D assignment of TRBD1 cannot be verified. CDR1 is SGHAT, CDR2 FQNNGV, per germline. This CDR3 comprises 16 residues. CDR3 protein: CASSSYSGGSTDTQYF. The full variable domain, in which reference TRBV11-2 and TRBJ2-3 provide the parts outside the CDR3, is EAGVAQSPRYKIIEKRQSVAFWCNPISGHATLYWYQQILGQGPKLLIQFQNNGVVDDSQLPKDRFSAERLKGVDSTLKIQPAKLEDSAVYLCASSSYSGGSTDTQYFGPGTRLTVL.

The CDR3: CSAGYSQGVDTEAFF. This chain links TRBV20-1 with TRBJ1-1; TCRdb returns TRBD1, unconfirmable since there is no DNA. The CDR3 is 15 residues long. Germline V lookup: CDR1 DFQATT, CDR2 SNEGSKA (reference sequence).

The V gene is TRBV28, the J gene TRBJ1-1. This CDR3 is built from 13 residues. Germline V gene lookup returns CDR1 MDHEN and CDR2 SYDVKM. The CDR3 protein is CASSTLGVTEAFF.

The chain is built from TRBV6-5 and TRBJ2-1; TCRdb outputs TRBD2, but without DNA this stays unchecked. The CDR3 totals 14 residues. Germline-derived CDR1 and CDR2 are MNHEY and SVGAGI. This chain's CDR3 is CASRLAGEYNEQFF.

The chain couples TRBV20-1 to TRBJ1-1; TCRdb's D call of TRBD1 is untestable without DNA. CDR1 and CDR2 (germline): DFQATT, SNEGSKA (reference sequence). The CDR3 extends over 18 amino acids. This CDR3 is CSASNPPQGTGRNTEAFF.

This chain connects TRBV11-2 to TRBJ2-1; TCRdb indicates TRBD1, and absent DNA this call remains unverified. CDR3 length: 16 residues. Per the germline V gene, CDR1 is SGHAT and CDR2 is FQNNGV. This CDR3 is CASSFRRSEGYNEQFF.

V usage is TRBV7-9 and J usage is TRBJ2-7; TCRdb designates TRBD2, a call that cannot be tested without DNA. Germline lookup yields CDR1 SEHNR and CDR2 FQNEAQ (reference sequence). The CDR3 loop spans 14 amino acids. CDR3 amino acids: CASSLPGPTYEQYF.

The chain uses TRBV5-1 and TRBJ2-4; TCRdb reports TRBD1, a call that lacks DNA to check it against. The CDR3 has 14 residues. Germline CDR1 reads SGHRS; CDR2 reads YFSETQ. The CDR3 spells CASSFTQGADIQYF.

The rearrangement uses TRBV7-9 and TRBJ2-1. CDR1 and CDR2 from the germline V gene are SEHNR and FQNEAQ (reference sequence). The CDR3 is 13 amino acids. The chain's CDR3 is CASSSLGYNEQFF.